These T cell receptor beta chains were read from a single sample in a study of cytomegalovirus exposure and HLA in healthy donors. Here immunoSEQ multiplex PCR was the method, and the copy in TCRdb shows in-frame clones only, minus some. This table holds more than 95,000 clones, over 70% found once. The material sequenced was PBMCs. The receptors were sampled from a man aged 18 to 35 in good health and CMV-seropositive. Both conserved end residues are part of each CDR3. A D gene is named only where the DNA matches it firmly. Rows may omit the clone size; those that give it use once, few, many or a size class.

>TRBD1|.|TRBJ1-2|TRBV5-6
CASSLGQGSYGYTF
TGTGCCAGCAGCTTGGGACAGGGGTCCTATGGCTACACCTTC
>.|.|TRBJ1-5|TRBV19
CASSIDRRAPDQPQHF
TGTGCCAGTAGTATAGATCGGCGGGCGCCTGATCAGCCCCAGCATTTT
>.|.|TRBJ1-2|TRBV27
CASSNLTARYGYTF
TGTGCCAGCAGTAACCTGACAGCTCGCTATGGCTACACCTTC
>.|.|TRBJ2-3|TRBV18
CASSPPSLPTDTQYF
TGTGCCAGCTCACCACCTTCCCTCCCGACAGATACGCAGTATTTT
>TRBD1|once|TRBJ1-1|TRBV5-5
CASSTGQSTEAFF
TGTGCCAGCAGCACGGGACAGTCGACTGAAGCTTTCTTT
>.|few|TRBJ1-2|TRBV6-1
CASRAQTVNYGYTF
TGTGCCAGCAGGGCCCAGACAGTAAACTATGGCTACACCTTC
>.|.|TRBJ1-5|TRBV2
CASNEQGSQPQHF
TGTGCCAGCAATGAACAGGGAAGTCAGCCCCAGCATTTT
>.|.|TRBJ1-1|TRBV7-9
CASSRSVLTEAFF
TGTGCCAGCAGCAGATCAGTCCTCACTGAAGCTTTCTTT
>.|.|TRBJ1-1|TRBV10-2
CASSEGGNTEAFF
TGCGCCAGCAGTGAAGGGGGGAACACTGAAGCTTTCTTT
>TRBD2|.|TRBJ2-1|TRBV7-2
CASSLDSGGEQFF
TGTGCCAGCAGCTTAGATTCGGGGGGTGAGCAGTTCTTC
>.|.|TRBJ1-1|TRBV30
CAWSYSPLSTEAFF
TGTGCCTGGAGCTACAGCCCCCTTAGCACTGAAGCTTTCTTT
>TRBD1|.|TRBJ1-1|TRBV5-6
CASSLWDRDTEAFF
TGTGCCAGCAGCTTGTGGGACAGGGACACTGAAGCTTTCTTT